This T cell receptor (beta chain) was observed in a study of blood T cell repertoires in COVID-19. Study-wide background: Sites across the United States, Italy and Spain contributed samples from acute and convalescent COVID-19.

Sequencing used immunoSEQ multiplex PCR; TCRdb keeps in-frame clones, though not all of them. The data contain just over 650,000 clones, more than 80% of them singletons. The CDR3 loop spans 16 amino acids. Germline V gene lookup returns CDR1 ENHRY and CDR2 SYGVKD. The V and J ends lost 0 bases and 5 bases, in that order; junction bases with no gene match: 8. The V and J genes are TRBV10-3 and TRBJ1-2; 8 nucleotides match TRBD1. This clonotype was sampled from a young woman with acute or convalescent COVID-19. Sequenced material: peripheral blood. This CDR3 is CAISESLGQEGYGYTF. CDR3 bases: TGTGCCATCAGTGAGTCATTGGGACAGGAAGGGTATGGCTACACCTTC.